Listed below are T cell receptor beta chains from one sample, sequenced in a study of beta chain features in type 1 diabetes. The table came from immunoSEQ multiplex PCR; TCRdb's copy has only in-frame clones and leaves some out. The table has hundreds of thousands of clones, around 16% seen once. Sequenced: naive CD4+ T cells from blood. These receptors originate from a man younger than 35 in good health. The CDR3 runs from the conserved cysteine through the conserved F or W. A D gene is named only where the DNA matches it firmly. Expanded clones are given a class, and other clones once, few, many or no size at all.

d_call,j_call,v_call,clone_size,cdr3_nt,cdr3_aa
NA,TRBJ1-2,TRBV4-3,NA,TGCGCCAGCAGCACTGCGGGGGTGGACATCTATGGCTACACCTTC,CASSTAGVDIYGYTF
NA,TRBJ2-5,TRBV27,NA,TGTGCCAGCAGTTTATCGTCGCGCAGGGGAGAGACCCAGTACTTC,CASSLSSRRGETQYF
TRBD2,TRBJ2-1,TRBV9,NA,TGTGCCAGCAGCCCGGGAGGTTCGGGAGGGCCCTATGAGCAGTTCTTC,CASSPGGSGGPYEQFF
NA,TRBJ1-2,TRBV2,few,TGTGCCAGCATTCGATTCAGGGAGGGCTACACCTTC,CASIRFREGYTF
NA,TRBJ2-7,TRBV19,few,TGTGCCAGTAGTAAGTTGGCGGGTTCCTACGAGCAGTACTTC,CASSKLAGSYEQYF
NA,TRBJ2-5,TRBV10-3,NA,TGTGCCATCAGTGAGTCGCCCGCGGGGGCCGGGTTTTACTTC,CAISESPAGAGFYF
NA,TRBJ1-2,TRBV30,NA,TGTGCCTGGAGTCCGGACCGCAGATCTTACTATGGCTACACCTTC,CAWSPDRRSYYGYTF
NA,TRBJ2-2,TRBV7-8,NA,TGTGCCAGCAGCTTAAGGTCAGGGAACACCGGGGAGCTGTTTTTT,CASSLRSGNTGELFF
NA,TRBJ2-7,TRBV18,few,TGTGCCAGCTCACCTGGACAGCACGAGCAGTACTTC,CASSPGQHEQYF
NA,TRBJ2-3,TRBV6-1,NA,TGTGCCAGCGGGGGAAGCGGCACAGATACGCAGTATTTT,CASGGSGTDTQYF
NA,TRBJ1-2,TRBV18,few,TGTGCCAGCTCACCGGCAGCTAACTATGGCTACACCTTC,CASSPAANYGYTF
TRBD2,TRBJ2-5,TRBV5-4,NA,TGTGCCAGCAGCCCGGGACTAGCGGGAGTGCCAGAGACCCAGTACTTC,CASSPGLAGVPETQYF
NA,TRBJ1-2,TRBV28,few,TGTGCCAGCGGGATGCAGAGTAACTATGGCTACACCTTC,CASGMQSNYGYTF
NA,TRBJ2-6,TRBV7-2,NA,TGTGCCAGCAGCTACCCAGGGTCCCCTGGGGCCAACGTCCTGACTTTC,CASSYPGSPGANVLTF
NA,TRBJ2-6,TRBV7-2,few,TGTGCCAGCAGCTTATGGGGTCCTGGGGCCAACGTCCTGACTTTC,CASSLWGPGANVLTF
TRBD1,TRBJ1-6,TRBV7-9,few,TGTGCCAGCAGCCGTTTACCGGGACAGGGGGTTTCTTTT,CASSRLPGQGVSF
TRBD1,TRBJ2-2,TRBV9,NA,TGTGCCAGCACCGATGACAGGGGAAACACCGGGGAGCTGTTTTTT,CASTDDRGNTGELFF
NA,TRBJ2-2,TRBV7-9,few,TGTGCCAGCAGCCCCCGGCTTGGCGGGGCGATGAACACCGGGGAGCTGTTTTTT,CASSPRLGGAMNTGELFF
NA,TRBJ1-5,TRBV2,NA,TGTGCCAGCAGGCTGAGGGTCGGGAATCAGCCCCAGCATTTT,CASRLRVGNQPQHF
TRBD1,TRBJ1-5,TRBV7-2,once,TGTGCCAGCAGCCCCGACAGGGTCCAGCCCCAGCATTTT,CASSPDRVQPQHF
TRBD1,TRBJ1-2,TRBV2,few,TGTGCCAGCAGTGGGCAGGGGGCTCACTATGGCTACACCTTC,CASSGQGAHYGYTF
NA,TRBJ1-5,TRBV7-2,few,TGTGCCAGCAGCTTAGAGCCGGGCGGAGATCAGCCCCAGCATTTT,CASSLEPGGDQPQHF
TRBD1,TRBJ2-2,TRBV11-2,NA,TGTGCCAGCAGCTTAGCTAGGGGGCGAACCGGGGAGCTGTTTTTT,CASSLARGRTGELFF
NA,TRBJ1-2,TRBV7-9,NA,TGTGCCAGCAGCTTAGGTAGTGCTAACTATGGCTACACCTTC,CASSLGSANYGYTF
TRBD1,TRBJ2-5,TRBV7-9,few,TGTGCCAGCACAAAGGGACAGAGTTTCCAAGAGACCCAGTACTTC,CASTKGQSFQETQYF
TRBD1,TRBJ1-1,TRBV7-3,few,TGTGCCAGCAGCTTAGGACAGGGGTTGAACACTGAAGCTTTCTTT,CASSLGQGLNTEAFF
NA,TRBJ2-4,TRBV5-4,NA,TGTGCCAGCAGTTCCGGGACCGAGAAAAACATTCAGTACTTC,CASSSGTEKNIQYF
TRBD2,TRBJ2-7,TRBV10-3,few,TGTGCCATCAGTGAGCGTGGCGGGAGGACATCCTACGAGCAGTACTTC,CAISERGGRTSYEQYF
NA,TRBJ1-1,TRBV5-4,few,TGTGCCAGCAGCCCCGACGTCAGGTACACTGAAGCTTTCTTT,CASSPDVRYTEAFF
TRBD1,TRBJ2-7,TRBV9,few,TGTGCCAGCAGCGTAGCTGGGACAGGGACCTACGAGCAGTACTTC,CASSVAGTGTYEQYF
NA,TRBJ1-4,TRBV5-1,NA,TGCGCCAGCAGCTTGGATCAGGTATCGGCCAAACTGTTTTTT,CASSLDQVSAKLFF
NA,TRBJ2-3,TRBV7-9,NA,TGTGCCAGCAGCTTAGAGGGTTCGCAGTATTTT,CASSLEGSQYF
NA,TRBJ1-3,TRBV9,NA,TGTGCCAGCAGCGTAGGACAGGCCCCGAGCTCTGGAAACACCATATATTTT,CASSVGQAPSSGNTIYF
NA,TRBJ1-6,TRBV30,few,TGTGCCTGGAGTGCCCAGGCTAATTCACCCCTCCACTTT,CAWSAQANSPLHF
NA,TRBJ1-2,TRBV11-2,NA,TGTGCCAGCAGTTTTCGACAGACGACTAACTATGGCTACACCTTC,CASSFRQTTNYGYTF
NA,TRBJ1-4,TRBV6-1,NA,TGTGCCAGCTCCGGGACATTTAATGAAAAACTGTTTTTT,CASSGTFNEKLFF
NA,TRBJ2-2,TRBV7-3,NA,TGTGCCAGCAGCTTCGGTCGGGGGAACACCGGGGAGCTGTTTTTT,CASSFGRGNTGELFF
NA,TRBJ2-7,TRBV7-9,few,TGTGCCAGCAGCTTATCGGTCGAGCAGTACTTC,CASSLSVEQYF
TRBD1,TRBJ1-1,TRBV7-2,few,TGTGCCAGCAGCCCGCGGACAGGGGTGGAAGCTTTCTTT,CASSPRTGVEAFF
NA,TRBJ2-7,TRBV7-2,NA,TGTGCCAGCAGCTTAGGGGGGACTGGCCGGTCGGAGCAGTACTTC,CASSLGGTGRSEQYF
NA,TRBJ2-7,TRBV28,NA,TGTGCCAGCGAAGTGGCGCAGGGGGCGCTCGGGGGGTACGAGCAGTACTTC,CASEVAQGALGGYEQYF
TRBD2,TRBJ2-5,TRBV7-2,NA,TGTGCCAGCAGCTTATTGGCTAGCGGGGGGGTCTCACAAGAGACCCAGTACTTC,CASSLLASGGVSQETQYF
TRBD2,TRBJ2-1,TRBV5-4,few,TGTGCCAGCAGGTTAGCGGGAGGTCGCTACAATGAGCAGTTCTTC,CASRLAGGRYNEQFF
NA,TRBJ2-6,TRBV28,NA,TGTGCCAGCAGTTTATTTAAGAGCTCTGGGGCCAACGTCCTGACTTTC,CASSLFKSSGANVLTF
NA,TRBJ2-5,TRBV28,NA,TGTGCCAGCCTGGGGGAGACCCAGTACTTC,CASLGETQYF
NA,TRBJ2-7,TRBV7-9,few,TGTGCCAGCAGCTTCGGCGGGAACTGGGGCGAGCAGTACTTC,CASSFGGNWGEQYF
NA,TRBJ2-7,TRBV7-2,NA,TGTGCCAGCAGCATAGACAGGAGCTCCTACGAGCAGTACTTC,CASSIDRSSYEQYF